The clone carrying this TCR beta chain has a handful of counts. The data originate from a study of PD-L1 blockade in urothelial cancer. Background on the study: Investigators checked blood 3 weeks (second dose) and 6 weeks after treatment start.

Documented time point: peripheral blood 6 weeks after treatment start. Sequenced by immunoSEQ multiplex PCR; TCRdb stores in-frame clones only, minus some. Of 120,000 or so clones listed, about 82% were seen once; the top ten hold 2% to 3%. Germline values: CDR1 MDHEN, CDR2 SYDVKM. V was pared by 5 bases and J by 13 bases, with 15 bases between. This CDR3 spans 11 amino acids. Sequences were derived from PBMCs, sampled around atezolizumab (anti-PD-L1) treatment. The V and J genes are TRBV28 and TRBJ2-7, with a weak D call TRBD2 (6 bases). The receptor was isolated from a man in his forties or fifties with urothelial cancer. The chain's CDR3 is CASSVGLRPYF. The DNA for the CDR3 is TGTGCCAGCAGTGTGGGACTTCGACCTTACTTC.